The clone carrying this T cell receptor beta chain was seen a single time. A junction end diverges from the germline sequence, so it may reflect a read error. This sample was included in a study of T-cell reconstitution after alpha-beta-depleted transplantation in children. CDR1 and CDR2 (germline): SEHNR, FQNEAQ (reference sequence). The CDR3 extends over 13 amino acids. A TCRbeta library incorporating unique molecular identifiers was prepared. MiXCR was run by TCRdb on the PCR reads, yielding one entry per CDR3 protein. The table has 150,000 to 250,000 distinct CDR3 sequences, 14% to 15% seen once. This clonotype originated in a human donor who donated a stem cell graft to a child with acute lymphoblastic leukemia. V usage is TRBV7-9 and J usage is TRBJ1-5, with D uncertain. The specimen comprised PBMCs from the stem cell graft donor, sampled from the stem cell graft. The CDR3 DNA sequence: TGTGCCAGCAGCTTAGGAGGGTACGGGCCCCTGCATTTT. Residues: CASSLGGYGPLHF. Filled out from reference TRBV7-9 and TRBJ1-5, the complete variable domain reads DTGVSQNPRHKITKRGQNVTFRCDPISEHNRLYWYRQTLGQGPEFLTYFQNEAQLEKSRLLSDRFSAERPKGSFSTLEIQRTEQGDSAMYLCASSLGGYGPLHFGDGTRLSIL.